This TCR beta chain was sequenced during a study of shared clonotypes between healthy human individuals. The overall study: CD4 naive cells filled three plates per donor, CD4 memory three, CD8 naive two and CD8 memory one.

The CDR3 sequence is 17 residues long. Germline V gives CDR1 SEHNR, CDR2 FQNEAQ (reference sequence). Losses at the gene ends were 2 bases for V and 7 bases for J; bases not matched to a gene: 15. As concerns this clone: The target antigen is unknown.

Notes on the study in general: Only a few donors were included, so the genetic and exposure-history diversity represented was limited. Some naive CD4 clonotypes, roughly 5%, turned up in common across a few donors.

The protocol was immunoSEQ multiplex PCR, while the TCRdb copy is restricted to in-frame clones and leaves out a portion. The repertoire has 2 million to 2.5 million clones, 90% to 95% of them found once; the top ten carry about 0.13%. CD4+ cell separation produced CD45RA+ naive and CD45RA-negative memory subsets. The chain couples TRBV7-9 to TRBJ1-2; 8 bases map to TRBD1. The sample comprised naive CD4+ T cells sorted from blood. Subset indicated: CD45RA+ positively selected. This clonotype was obtained from a man between 18 and 35 years old in good health. The DNA for the CDR3 is TGTGCCAGCAGCTTACCGGGGGGACAGGCCCTTGATTCTGGCTACACCTTC. Protein sequence: CASSLPGGQALDSGYTF.